This section outlines one TCR beta chain sequence together with its context. The sample is drawn from a study of technical replicates of blood from several donors. The CDR3 is 17 residues long. Germline lookup yields CDR1 SGHNT and CDR2 YENEEA. V lost 1 base to trimming and J lost 5 bases; unmatched junction nucleotides: 6. Sequencing used immunoSEQ multiplex PCR; TCRdb keeps in-frame clones, though not all of them. This table has roughly 100,000 clones, roughly 95% appearing once. V is TRBV11-3 and J is TRBJ2-1; TRBD1 aligns across 12 bases. This TCR came from a human donor in good health. The sample taken for sequencing was T cells isolated from PBMCs. CDR3 bases: TGTGCCAGCAGCTTAGGGGCCGGGACAGGGGGCAACAATGAGCAGTTCTTC. It encodes CASSLGAGTGGNNEQFF.